This T cell receptor (beta chain) appears in the sequencing data of a study of T cells in localized non-small cell lung cancer. Findings and limits, study-wide: Since sequencing was restricted to only one region of the tumor, intratumor heterogeneity remains a possibility. The greatest T cell clonality was found in uninvolved adjacent lung (higher than in tumor).

Assay: immunoSEQ multiplex PCR; the TCRdb copy retains only in-frame clones and omits some. The table includes roughly 9,900 clones, more than 45% detected once. A remark on this clone: Its antigen is not identified.

Trimming removed 2 bases at V and 4 bases at J, with 19 bases between. The V gene's germline CDR1 is MNHEY and CDR2 SMNVEV (reference sequence). CDR3 length equals 17 residues. The TCR comes from a woman aged 35-75 years with stage II squamous cell lung carcinoma. This chain joins TRBV27 and TRBJ2-3, with D maybe TRBD2 (6 bases). This material consisted of lymph node tissue, taken before any cancer treatment. CDR3 loop: CASSLRTEGRYADTQYF. The CDR3, as DNA: TGTGCCAGCAGTTTAAGGACCGAGGGGAGGTACGCAGATACGCAGTATTTT.